Listed below are T cell receptor beta chains from one sample, sequenced in a study of blood T cell repertoires in COVID-19. Generated by immunoSEQ multiplex PCR, the TCRdb table keeps only in-frame clones and is missing some. The sample lists roughly 70,000 clones; roughly nine tenths were seen once. The material sequenced was peripheral blood. The source is a man between 50 and 59 years old with COVID-19, enrolled during active disease. CDR3s include the opening cysteine and the closing phenylalanine or tryptophan. A D gene is named only where the DNA matches it firmly. A clone size is listed for some rows: how often the clone was seen (once, few, many), or a class if it is expanded.

v_gene,d_gene,len,j_gene,abundance,CDR3aa,CDR3nt
TRBV24-1,NA,16,TRBJ2-1,once,CATSDPGRGSYNEQFF,TGTGCCACCAGTGATCCCGGGAGAGGCTCCTACAATGAGCAGTTCTTC
TRBV6-5,TRBD1,13,TRBJ2-3,NA,CATHRGFTDTQYF,TGTGCCACACACAGGGGTTTCACAGATACGCAGTATTTT
TRBV27,TRBD2,15,TRBJ2-7,NA,CASSPPTSDNDEQYF,TGTGCCAGCAGTCCCCCGACTAGCGATAACGACGAGCAGTACTTC
TRBV6-5,TRBD1,15,TRBJ1-5,NA,CASSSQQGARQPQHF,TGTGCCAGCAGTTCCCAACAGGGGGCGAGGCAGCCCCAGCATTTT
TRBV29-1,TRBD1,13,TRBJ1-4,NA,CSVLGQGHEKLFF,TGCAGCGTTCTGGGACAGGGGCATGAAAAACTGTTTTTT
TRBV6-6,NA,16,TRBJ2-7,NA,CASSYAHREFSYEQYF,TGTGCCAGCAGTTACGCCCACAGGGAATTTTCCTACGAGCAGTACTTC
TRBV2,TRBD1,14,TRBJ1-2,NA,CASSDPDRIVSYTF,TGTGCCAGCAGTGATCCGGACAGGATTGTTAGCTACACCTTC
TRBV19,TRBD1,16,TRBJ2-5,NA,CASSMSRTGGQETQYF,TGTGCCAGTAGTATGTCCCGGACAGGGGGCCAAGAGACCCAGTACTTC
TRBV5-1,NA,16,TRBJ2-5,NA,CASSFGTAHLGETQYF,TGCGCCAGCAGCTTTGGTACAGCACATTTAGGAGAGACCCAGTACTTC
TRBV19,TRBD2,15,TRBJ2-2,NA,CASGTSGRASGELFF,TGTGCCAGCGGGACTAGCGGGCGAGCGTCAGGGGAGCTGTTTTTT
TRBV5-4,NA,14,TRBJ1-2,NA,CASRGLGTRYGYTF,TGTGCCAGCCGCGGACTTGGGACACGCTATGGCTACACCTTC
TRBV5-8,TRBD1,18,TRBJ1-6,NA,CASSKGQGSSSYNSPLHF,TGTGCCAGCAGCAAAGGACAGGGGTCTAGCTCCTATAATTCACCCCTCCACTTT
TRBV19,NA,14,TRBJ1-2,NA,CASSSGQYNYGYTF,TGTGCCAGTAGTAGCGGACAGTACAACTATGGCTACACCTTC
TRBV9,TRBD1,15,TRBJ2-3,NA,CASSPRTGMTDTQYF,TGTGCCAGCAGCCCCCGGACAGGGATGACAGATACGCAGTATTTT
TRBV19,TRBD1,14,TRBJ1-1,few,CASRDRLKGAEAFF,TGTGCCAGTCGGGACAGGTTAAAAGGGGCCGAAGCTTTCTTT
TRBV7-2,TRBD1,18,TRBJ2-7,NA,CASSLATGQGGMGYEQYF,TGTGCCAGCAGCTTAGCCACAGGACAGGGCGGAATGGGCTACGAGCAGTACTTC
TRBV11-2,TRBD2,16,TRBJ2-3,NA,CASSLTAGASTDTQYF,TGTGCCAGCAGCTTAACGGCGGGAGCTAGCACAGATACGCAGTATTTT
TRBV15,NA,14,TRBJ2-3,NA,CATSRDSRTDTQYF,TGTGCCACCAGCAGAGATAGCCGTACAGATACGCAGTATTTT
TRBV7-9,NA,14,TRBJ2-3,NA,CASSLSSGWDTQYF,TGTGCCAGCAGCTTAAGTTCCGGTTGGGATACGCAGTATTTT
TRBV28,TRBD2,16,TRBJ2-7,NA,CASSPTSGSLGYEQYF,TGTGCCAGCAGTCCGACTAGCGGGAGTTTGGGCTACGAGCAGTACTTC
TRBV6-2/TRBV6-3,NA,16,TRBJ2-2,NA,CASSYGGGANTGELFF,TGTGCCAGCAGTTACGGTGGCGGGGCGAACACCGGGGAGCTGTTTTTT
TRBV6-5,NA,12,TRBJ2-5,NA,CATHGFQETQYF,TGTGCCACTCACGGGTTCCAAGAGACCCAGTACTTC
TRBV6-5,TRBD1,15,TRBJ2-5,NA,CASRPGQGVRETQYF,TGTGCCAGCAGGCCGGGACAGGGGGTTCGAGAGACCCAGTACTTC
TRBV19,TRBD2,14,TRBJ2-1,NA,CATKGLAGYNEQFF,TGTGCCACGAAAGGACTAGCGGGTTACAATGAGCAGTTCTTC
TRBV28,NA,13,TRBJ1-1,NA,CASLRGGGDEAFF,TGTGCCAGTCTCAGAGGAGGGGGGGATGAAGCTTTCTTT
TRBV30,NA,13,TRBJ2-6,NA,CAWSNSGANVLTF,TGTGCCTGGAGCAACTCTGGGGCCAACGTCCTGACTTTC
TRBV29-1,NA,13,TRBJ1-5,once,CSVGGAGDQPQHF,TGCAGCGTTGGGGGGGCGGGGGATCAGCCCCAGCATTTT
TRBV2,TRBD1,14,TRBJ1-5,NA,CASSQQGSNQPQHF,TGTGCCAGCAGTCAACAGGGGAGCAATCAGCCCCAGCATTTT
TRBV19,NA,15,TRBJ2-3,NA,CASRVEGLGTDTQYF,TGTGCCAGTAGAGTAGAGGGATTGGGCACAGATACGCAGTATTTT
TRBV19,NA,12,TRBJ2-5,NA,CASSIQGETQYF,TGTGCCAGTAGTATTCAGGGTGAGACCCAGTACTTC
TRBV11-2,NA,15,TRBJ2-2,NA,CASSLGGGNTGELFF,TGTGCCAGCAGCTTAGGTGGAGGGAACACCGGGGAGCTGTTTTTT
TRBV10-3,NA,15,TRBJ2-1,few,CAISEEESSYNEQFF,TGTGCCATCAGTGAGGAGGAAAGCTCCTACAATGAGCAGTTCTTC
TRBV7-7,TRBD1,15,TRBJ2-2,NA,CASNPGTGDTGELFF,TGTGCTAGCAATCCCGGGACAGGGGATACCGGGGAGCTGTTTTTT
TRBV6-5,TRBD2,15,TRBJ2-2,NA,CASNLGLAEAGELFF,TGTGCCAGCAACCTTGGACTAGCGGAGGCCGGGGAGCTGTTTTTT
TRBV6-5,NA,15,TRBJ1-1,NA,CASSYSRHPNTEAFF,TGTGCCAGCAGTTACTCGCGACACCCGAACACTGAAGCTTTCTTT
TRBV6-5,NA,16,TRBJ2-7,NA,CASSYSMAGATYEQYF,TGTGCCAGCAGTTACTCGATGGCAGGTGCAACCTACGAGCAGTACTTC
TRBV7-3,TRBD1,15,TRBJ1-1,NA,CASSKTGTGDTEAFF,TGTGCCAGCAGCAAAACCGGGACAGGGGACACTGAAGCTTTCTTT
TRBV6-5,TRBD2,16,TRBJ2-5,NA,CASSSVGLAGVKTQYF,TGTGCCAGCAGTTCCGTGGGACTAGCGGGAGTTAAGACCCAGTACTTC
TRBV2,TRBD2,16,TRBJ2-3,NA,CASSDGTSGSTDTQYF,TGTGCCAGCAGTGATGGGACTAGCGGGAGCACAGATACGCAGTATTTT
TRBV19,TRBD1,15,TRBJ2-3,NA,CASSIQGALTDTQYF,TGTGCCAGTAGTATCCAGGGGGCTTTGACAGATACGCAGTATTTT
TRBV6-5,TRBD1,14,TRBJ1-6,NA,CASRTGQDGSPLHF,TGTGCCAGCAGAACGGGACAGGACGGGTCACCCCTCCACTTT
TRBV7-2,TRBD2,16,TRBJ2-1,NA,CASSPGGLAGLDEQFF,TGTGCCAGCAGCCCAGGGGGACTAGCGGGGCTGGATGAGCAGTTCTTC
TRBV19,TRBD1,12,TRBJ1-4,NA,CASRGGNEKLFF,TGTGCCAGTAGAGGGGGCAATGAAAAACTGTTTTTT
TRBV6-2/TRBV6-3,TRBD1,14,TRBJ2-7,NA,CASSYGTGGYEQYF,TGTGCCAGCAGTTACGGGACAGGGGGCTACGAGCAGTACTTC
TRBV5-1,NA,15,TRBJ1-2,NA,CASSLGGGAFGGYTF,TGCGCCAGCAGCTTGGGAGGTGGGGCATTCGGTGGCTACACCTTC
TRBV11-2,NA,13,TRBJ2-7,few,CASSPVPSYEQYF,TGTGCCAGCAGCCCAGTCCCATCCTACGAGCAGTACTTC
TRBV6-5,NA,13,TRBJ2-1,NA,CASSGLLGNEQFF,TGTGCCAGCAGCGGACTGCTGGGGAATGAGCAGTTCTTC
TRBV11-2,TRBD1,15,TRBJ2-2,NA,CASSSGTGNTGELFF,TGTGCCAGCAGCTCCGGGACAGGAAACACCGGGGAGCTGTTTTTT
TRBV28,TRBD1,16,TRBJ2-1,NA,CASSHTGGRGTPEQFF,TGTGCCAGCAGTCACACAGGGGGGCGAGGCACCCCGGAGCAGTTCTTC
TRBV30,NA,12,TRBJ2-5,NA,CASNRGGETQYF,TGTGCCTCGAACAGGGGGGGAGAGACCCAGTACTTC
TRBV6-6,NA,13,TRBJ2-5,NA,CASSYSQQETQYF,TGTGCCAGCAGTTACTCACAGCAAGAGACCCAGTACTTC
TRBV7-9,NA,15,TRBJ2-1,NA,CASSLARARFNEQFF,TGTGCCAGCAGCTTAGCGCGGGCCCGTTTCAATGAGCAGTTCTTC
TRBV5-1,NA,12,TRBJ1-1,NA,CASRAPDTEAFF,TGCGCCAGCAGGGCTCCAGACACTGAAGCTTTCTTT
TRBV19,TRBD1,14,TRBJ1-1,NA,CASRLQGGNTEAFF,TGTGCCAGTAGACTACAGGGGGGGAACACTGAAGCTTTCTTT
TRBV9,TRBD2,16,TRBJ2-1,NA,CASSGPGTRGYNEQFF,TGTGCCAGCAGCGGTCCCGGGACTAGAGGCTACAATGAGCAGTTCTTC